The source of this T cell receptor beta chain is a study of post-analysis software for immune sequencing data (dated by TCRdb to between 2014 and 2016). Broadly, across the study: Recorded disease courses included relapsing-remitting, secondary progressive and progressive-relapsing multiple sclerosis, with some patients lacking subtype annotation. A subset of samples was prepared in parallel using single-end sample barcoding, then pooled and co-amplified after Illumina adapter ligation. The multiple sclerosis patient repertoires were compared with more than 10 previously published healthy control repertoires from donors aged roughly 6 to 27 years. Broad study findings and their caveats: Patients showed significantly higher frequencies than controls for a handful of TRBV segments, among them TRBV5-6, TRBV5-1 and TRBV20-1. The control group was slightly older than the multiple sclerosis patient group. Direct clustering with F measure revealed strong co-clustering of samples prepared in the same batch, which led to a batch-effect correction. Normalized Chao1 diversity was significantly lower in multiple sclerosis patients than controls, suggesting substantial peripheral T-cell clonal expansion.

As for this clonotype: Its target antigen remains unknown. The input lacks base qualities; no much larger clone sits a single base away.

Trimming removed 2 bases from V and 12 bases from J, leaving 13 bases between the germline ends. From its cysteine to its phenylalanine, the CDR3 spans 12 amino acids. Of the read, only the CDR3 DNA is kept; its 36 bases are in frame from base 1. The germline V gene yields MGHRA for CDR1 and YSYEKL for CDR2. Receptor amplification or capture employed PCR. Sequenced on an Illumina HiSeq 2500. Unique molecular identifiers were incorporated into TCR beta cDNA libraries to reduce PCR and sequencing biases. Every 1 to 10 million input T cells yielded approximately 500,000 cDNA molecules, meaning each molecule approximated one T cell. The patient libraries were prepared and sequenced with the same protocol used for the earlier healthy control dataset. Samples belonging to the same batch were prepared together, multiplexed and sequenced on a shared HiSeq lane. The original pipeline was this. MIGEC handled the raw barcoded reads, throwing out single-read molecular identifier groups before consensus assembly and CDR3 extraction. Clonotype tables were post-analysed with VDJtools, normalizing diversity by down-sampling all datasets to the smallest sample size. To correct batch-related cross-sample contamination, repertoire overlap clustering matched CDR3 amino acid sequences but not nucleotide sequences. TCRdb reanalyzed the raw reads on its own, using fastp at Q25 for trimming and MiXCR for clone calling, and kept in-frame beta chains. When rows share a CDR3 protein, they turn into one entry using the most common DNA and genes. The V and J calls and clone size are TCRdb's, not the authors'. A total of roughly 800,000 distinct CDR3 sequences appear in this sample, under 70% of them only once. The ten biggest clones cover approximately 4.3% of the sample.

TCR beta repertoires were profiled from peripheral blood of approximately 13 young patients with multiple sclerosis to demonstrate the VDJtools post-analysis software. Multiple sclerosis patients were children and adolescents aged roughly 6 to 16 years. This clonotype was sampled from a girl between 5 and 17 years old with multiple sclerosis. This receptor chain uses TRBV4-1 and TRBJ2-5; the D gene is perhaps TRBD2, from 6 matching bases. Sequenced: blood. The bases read TGCGCCAGCAGCCAATTCGCTTCGGGGGAGTACTTC. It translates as CASSQFASGEYF.